The TCR beta chain under discussion was sequenced for a study of shared clonotypes between healthy human individuals. This CDR3 has 12 residues. From germline, CDR1 is MDHEN and CDR2 SYDVKM. The V end was cut by 5 bases, the J end by 5 bases, with 10 bases between. TCRdb keeps only in-frame clones here, not all; method: immunoSEQ multiplex PCR. The repertoire holds a few million clones, with approximately 95% as singletons. The sequence was collected from a man between 18 and 35 years old in good health. Some clones in this sample may be carry-over from other donors' samples. The V gene is TRBV28, the J gene TRBJ2-7; TRBD1 might be the D (5 bases). Material for sequencing was naive CD4+ T cells from PBMCs. The subset denotes: CD45RA+ positively selected. The CDR3: CASSPTEDEQYF. CDR3 DNA: TGTGCCAGCAGTCCGACAGAGGACGAGCAGTACTTC.